This T cell receptor beta chain stems from a study of blood T cell repertoires in COVID-19 (dated by TCRdb to 2020 to 2021). For the study in its entirety: The collaborator samples originated in the United States, Italy and Spain and spanned the acute and convalescent phases of COVID-19. A de-identified subject ID, COVID-19 status, age in years and sex were almost always included in the sample metadata. Where available, HLA class I and class II types were obtained from metadata supplied by the sample provider rather than from assay-based typing. Subjects who had been exposed to COVID-19, were actively infected with it, or had recovered from it provided the deeply sampled blood TCRbeta repertoires that made up the dataset. The prospective study material was composed of cDNA or gDNA derived from T cells, B-cell-depleted T cells, or PBMCs. The repertoires were released in a freely available public database meant as a resource for research on the immune response to SARS-CoV-2. Samples came from the ongoing ImmuneRACE study (first 160 participants) plus 1,254 subjects from 6 global collaborators.

TCRbeta CDR3 regions were amplified from genomic DNA by means of the immunoSEQ Assay, a bias-controlled multiplex PCR. Per the source publication's procedure: The number of nucleated cells in each sample was estimated from the amplification of reference gene primers within the assay. To quantify the absolute abundance of each unique TCRbeta CDR3 rearrangement, sequence reads were collapsed and filtered. Productive Simpson clonality was computed per sample as the square root of Simpson's diversity index over productive rearrangements. TCRdb re-hosts the immuneACCESS table, in-frame sequences only. Its copies lack some clones; in the studies checked, an unresolved V gene accounts for under half of them, and the cause for the rest is not known. V, J and clone size derive from that table, while D and trimming were established from the DNA sequence. The sample has some 96,000 clones on record, about 77% of them singletons. The top ten constitute 9% to 14% of the sample.

General conclusions and limits of the study: How much clinical and demographic metadata was included differed by source and by participant, and the metadata was provided uncurated.

In the case of this clone: Its antigen is currently not known. Nothing much larger sits one base from this clone, and base qualities are not available.

The collaborating institutions used their own protocols to collect whole blood in K2EDTA tubes. For TCRbeta analysis, collaborator samples were shipped as frozen whole blood, as isolated PBMCs, or as DNA extracted from either sample type. Input material: peripheral blood. The source of this sequence is a woman aged 70-85 years with acute or convalescent COVID-19.

The CDR3 reads CASSPGTGVGGYTF. The DNA sequence is given as TGCGCCAGCAGTCCCGGGACAGGGGTCGGAGGCTACACCTTC. Recombination joined TRBV10-2 with TRBJ1-2, with 10 middle bases fitting TRBD1. V is trimmed back by 5 bases and J by 8 bases, and the junction contains 8 bases that no gene match accounts for. The CDR3 measures 14 amino acids from cysteine to phenylalanine. The read is trimmed to its CDR3 DNA, 42 bases read in frame from base 1. CDR1 and CDR2, per the germline V gene, are WSHSY and SAAADI.